The present T cell receptor (beta chain) was sequenced within a study of EBV T-cell therapy then PD-1 blockade in nasopharyngeal carcinoma (dated by TCRdb to 2020 to 2023). As for this clone: The specificity of this receptor is unknown. It has no much larger one-base neighbor in the sample; base qualities were not kept.

Genomic DNA was extracted from sorted cells using the Qiagen DNeasy Kit. TCR beta chain deep sequencing was performed on the immunoSEQ platform. From the authors' description of their analysis: The immunoSEQ Analyzer software was used to analyze the repertoire data. TCRdb carries this immuneACCESS record with in-frame sequences only. Its versions omit some clonotypes, under half of them owing to an unresolved V gene in the studies checked, with the rest unexplained. D and trimming come from the DNA, and the V and J calls and clone size come from that table. In this sample the table shows 20,000 to 25,000 clones, 70% to 85% of which occur a single time. Together, the top ten hold 20% to 25% of the sample. The sample's treatment or condition label is to be understood as: AdE1-LMPpoly-expanded autologous EBV-specific T-cell therapy followed by anti-PD-1 nivolumab. From the cysteine through the phenylalanine, the CDR3 covers 15 amino acids. Here the CDR3 DNA is all that survives: 45 bases in frame from base 1. A distance of 14 bases separates the germline ends of V and J, which lose 1 base and 7 bases respectively. From the germline V gene, CDR1 is MGHRA and CDR2 is YSYEKL.

Sequenced material: CD8+ T cells from blood, taken at day -245 from a patient whose treatment included autologous EBV-specific T cells and nivolumab. The TCR was taken from a man aged 40-50 years with nasopharyngeal carcinoma. The receptor chain draws on TRBV4-1 and TRBJ1-5, with the identity of the D gene unclear. The nucleotides read TGCGCCAGCAGCCAAGTTCCGGACTTCAGGCAGCCCCAGCATTTT. Its translation reads: CASSQVPDFRQPQHF.